This is a list of T cell receptor beta chains from one sample in a study of CD4 T cells in relation to SARS-CoV-2 and coronaviruses. Antigens for these TCRs are unknown. Using immunoSEQ multiplex PCR, the repertoire was profiled, and TCRdb retains in-frame clones only, with some absent. The sample has some 32,000 clones; more than 65% are singletons. Material: memory CD4+ T cells from PBMCs, cultured in vitro. These receptor sequences come from an adult with COVID-19. The CDR3 runs from the conserved cysteine through the conserved F or W. Each record gives: clone size, V gene, J gene, D gene, CDR3 protein, CDR3 DNA. A D gene is named only where the DNA matches it firmly. Only part of the rows carry a size: once, few, many, or a class if the clone is expanded.

clone size: -
V gene: TRBV7-2
J gene: TRBJ2-1
D gene: TRBD2
CDR3 protein: CASSPYSGSSYNEQFF
CDR3 DNA: TGTGCCAGCAGCCCTTATAGCGGGAGCTCCTACAATGAGCAGTTCTTC

clone size: once
V gene: TRBV9
J gene: TRBJ2-2
D gene: -
CDR3 protein: CASSVGGTRGTGELFF
CDR3 DNA: TGTGCCAGCAGCGTAGGAGGCACTAGAGGGACCGGGGAGCTGTTTTTT

clone size: -
V gene: TRBV25-1
J gene: TRBJ2-1
D gene: TRBD2
CDR3 protein: CASSDPGTSNEQFF
CDR3 DNA: TGTGCCAGCAGTGATCCCGGGACTAGCAATGAGCAGTTCTTC

clone size: -
V gene: TRBV27
J gene: TRBJ2-5
D gene: -
CDR3 protein: CASSYTAQETQYF
CDR3 DNA: TGTGCCAGCAGTTACACAGCTCAAGAGACCCAGTACTTC

clone size: -
V gene: TRBV2
J gene: TRBJ2-7
D gene: TRBD2
CDR3 protein: CASSEDGLAFGYEQYF
CDR3 DNA: TGTGCCAGCAGTGAAGATGGACTAGCGTTTGGGTACGAGCAGTACTTC

clone size: -
V gene: TRBV5-1
J gene: TRBJ2-3
D gene: TRBD2
CDR3 protein: CASSSGLAGAPTDTQYF
CDR3 DNA: TGCGCCAGCAGCTCCGGACTAGCGGGAGCCCCCACAGATACGCAGTATTTT

clone size: -
V gene: TRBV29-1
J gene: TRBJ2-1
D gene: TRBD2
CDR3 protein: CSVRTSGSYEQFF
CDR3 DNA: TGCAGCGTCCGGACTAGCGGGAGCTATGAGCAGTTCTTC

clone size: -
V gene: TRBV4-2
J gene: TRBJ2-4
D gene: TRBD2
CDR3 protein: CASSPGLAGGPDIQYF
CDR3 DNA: TGTGCCAGCAGCCCCGGACTAGCGGGAGGGCCTGACATTCAGTACTTC

clone size: -
V gene: TRBV2
J gene: TRBJ2-1
D gene: TRBD2
CDR3 protein: CASSGRAPGLAGGRSYNEQFF
CDR3 DNA: TGTGCCAGCAGTGGAAGAGCTCCGGGACTAGCGGGAGGTCGCTCCTACAATGAGCAGTTCTTC

clone size: -
V gene: TRBV2
J gene: TRBJ2-5
D gene: -
CDR3 protein: CATKLGETQYF
CDR3 DNA: TGTGCCACCAAGCTCGGCGAGACCCAGTACTTC

clone size: -
V gene: TRBV19
J gene: TRBJ2-7
D gene: TRBD2
CDR3 protein: CASKTSGSSYEQYF
CDR3 DNA: TGTGCCAGTAAGACTAGCGGGAGCTCCTACGAGCAGTACTTC

clone size: -
V gene: TRBV11-2
J gene: TRBJ2-1
D gene: TRBD2
CDR3 protein: CASSLEGTRDNEQFF
CDR3 DNA: TGTGCCAGCAGCTTAGAAGGGACTAGAGACAATGAGCAGTTCTTC

clone size: -
V gene: TRBV7-9
J gene: TRBJ2-7
D gene: TRBD1
CDR3 protein: CASSFGQGGIYEQYF
CDR3 DNA: TGTGCCAGCAGCTTCGGACAGGGGGGGATCTACGAGCAGTACTTC

clone size: -
V gene: TRBV28
J gene: TRBJ2-7
D gene: -
CDR3 protein: CASSSNYMGNYEQYF
CDR3 DNA: TGTGCCAGCAGTTCCAACTACATGGGAAATTACGAGCAGTACTTC

clone size: -
V gene: TRBV6-2/TRBV6-3
J gene: TRBJ2-7
D gene: TRBD1
CDR3 protein: CASSIRSGTGTYEQYF
CDR3 DNA: TGTGCCAGCAGTATTCGTTCCGGGACAGGGACCTACGAGCAGTACTTC

clone size: -
V gene: TRBV5-1
J gene: TRBJ2-2
D gene: TRBD2
CDR3 protein: CASGTSGRDTGELFF
CDR3 DNA: TGCGCCAGCGGTACTAGCGGGAGGGACACCGGGGAGCTGTTTTTT

clone size: -
V gene: TRBV27
J gene: TRBJ1-5
D gene: -
CDR3 protein: CASSWGGLGQPQHF
CDR3 DNA: TGTGCCAGCAGTTGGGGGGGGTTGGGACAGCCCCAGCATTTT

clone size: -
V gene: TRBV7-8
J gene: TRBJ2-7
D gene: TRBD1
CDR3 protein: CASSARRTGSYEQYF
CDR3 DNA: TGTGCCAGCAGCGCCCGACGGACAGGGTCCTACGAGCAGTACTTC

clone size: -
V gene: TRBV14
J gene: TRBJ1-6
D gene: -
CDR3 protein: CASSQEIGSPLHF
CDR3 DNA: TGTGCCAGCAGCCAAGAAATAGGTTCACCCCTCCACTTT

clone size: -
V gene: TRBV11-3
J gene: TRBJ2-3
D gene: TRBD2
CDR3 protein: CASSRGLATDTQYF
CDR3 DNA: TGTGCCAGCAGCCGGGGACTAGCGACAGATACGCAGTATTTT

clone size: -
V gene: TRBV5-1
J gene: TRBJ2-5
D gene: -
CDR3 protein: CASNHPRDSHQETQYF
CDR3 DNA: TGCGCCAGCAACCACCCACGAGACAGTCACCAAGAGACCCAGTACTTC

clone size: -
V gene: TRBV7-8
J gene: TRBJ2-1
D gene: TRBD2
CDR3 protein: CASSLGSLAGANEQFF
CDR3 DNA: TGTGCCAGCAGCCTAGGGTCTCTAGCGGGAGCGAATGAGCAGTTCTTC

clone size: once
V gene: TRBV25-1
J gene: TRBJ2-7
D gene: TRBD1
CDR3 protein: CASRGQGSYEQYF
CDR3 DNA: TGTGCCAGCAGGGGACAGGGCTCCTACGAGCAGTACTTC

clone size: -
V gene: TRBV5-1
J gene: TRBJ1-4
D gene: -
CDR3 protein: CASSFGTQNEKLFF
CDR3 DNA: TGCGCCAGCAGCTTCGGGACTCAGAATGAAAAACTGTTTTTT

clone size: -
V gene: TRBV19
J gene: TRBJ2-3
D gene: TRBD2
CDR3 protein: CASRTGLATTDTQYF
CDR3 DNA: TGTGCCAGTAGGACGGGACTAGCGACCACAGATACGCAGTATTTT

clone size: -
V gene: TRBV5-8
J gene: TRBJ2-5
D gene: TRBD1
CDR3 protein: CASSGGLTGGSETQYF
CDR3 DNA: TGTGCCAGCAGCGGAGGTTTAACAGGGGGGAGTGAGACCCAGTACTTC

clone size: -
V gene: TRBV9
J gene: TRBJ2-3
D gene: TRBD2
CDR3 protein: CASSVPGLAGEFVEVTQYF
CDR3 DNA: TGTGCCAGCAGCGTACCTGGACTAGCGGGAGAGTTCGTGGAGGTTACGCAGTATTTT

clone size: -
V gene: TRBV7-9
J gene: TRBJ2-3
D gene: TRBD1
CDR3 protein: CASSLLDRGSTDTQYF
CDR3 DNA: TGTGCCAGCAGCTTATTGGACAGGGGGAGCACAGATACGCAGTATTTT

clone size: few
V gene: TRBV5-1
J gene: TRBJ2-7
D gene: -
CDR3 protein: CASSPGTVSSYEQYF
CDR3 DNA: TGCGCCAGCAGCCCGGGGACGGTTAGCTCCTACGAGCAGTACTTC

clone size: -
V gene: TRBV6-5
J gene: TRBJ2-2
D gene: -
CDR3 protein: CASSYKPRGHGELFF
CDR3 DNA: TGTGCCAGCAGTTACAAACCTCGGGGGCACGGGGAGCTGTTTTTT

clone size: -
V gene: TRBV7-8
J gene: TRBJ2-5
D gene: TRBD1
CDR3 protein: CASSGPSGGETQYF
CDR3 DNA: TGTGCCAGCAGCGGCCCCTCAGGGGGAGAGACCCAGTACTTC

clone size: few
V gene: TRBV27
J gene: TRBJ1-5
D gene: -
CDR3 protein: CASSLWGGNQPQHF
CDR3 DNA: TGTGCCAGCAGTTTATGGGGGGGGAATCAGCCCCAGCATTTT

clone size: once
V gene: TRBV4-1
J gene: TRBJ2-3
D gene: TRBD2
CDR3 protein: CASSQGWGGRDTQYF
CDR3 DNA: TGCGCCAGCAGCCAAGGCTGGGGGGGACGAGATACGCAGTATTTT

clone size: -
V gene: TRBV24-1
J gene: TRBJ2-3
D gene: TRBD1
CDR3 protein: CATSDSDRAGTNTQYF
CDR3 DNA: TGTGCCACCAGTGATAGTGACAGGGCTGGCACAAATACGCAGTATTTT

clone size: -
V gene: TRBV25-1
J gene: TRBJ2-3
D gene: -
CDR3 protein: CASSDPREGRFLTDTQYF
CDR3 DNA: TGTGCCAGCAGTGACCCCCGTGAGGGCAGATTCCTCACAGATACGCAGTATTTT

clone size: -
V gene: TRBV28
J gene: TRBJ1-1
D gene: -
CDR3 protein: CASSRSGAITEAFF
CDR3 DNA: TGTGCCAGCAGTCGCTCGGGGGCGATCACTGAAGCTTTCTTT

clone size: -
V gene: TRBV2
J gene: TRBJ2-7
D gene: -
CDR3 protein: CASSVGADYEQYF
CDR3 DNA: TGTGCCAGCAGTGTCGGGGCAGACTACGAGCAGTACTTC

clone size: -
V gene: TRBV5-1
J gene: TRBJ1-4
D gene: -
CDR3 protein: CASSSGSGNEKLFF
CDR3 DNA: TGCGCCAGCAGCTCGGGCAGTGGCAATGAAAAACTGTTTTTT

clone size: -
V gene: TRBV2
J gene: TRBJ1-4
D gene: TRBD1
CDR3 protein: CAGTGREEKLFF
CDR3 DNA: TGTGCCGGGACAGGGAGGGAAGAAAAACTGTTTTTT

clone size: -
V gene: TRBV6-5
J gene: TRBJ2-2
D gene: -
CDR3 protein: CASGRQPSNTGELFF
CDR3 DNA: TGTGCCAGCGGGAGGCAACCTTCGAACACCGGGGAGCTGTTTTTT

clone size: once
V gene: TRBV28
J gene: TRBJ2-7
D gene: TRBD2
CDR3 protein: CASSRTSGSYEQYF
CDR3 DNA: TGTGCCAGCAGCCGGACTAGCGGCTCCTACGAGCAGTACTTC

clone size: -
V gene: TRBV7-3
J gene: TRBJ2-7
D gene: -
CDR3 protein: CASSHDLEGEQYF
CDR3 DNA: TGTGCCAGCAGCCATGACCTCGAAGGCGAGCAGTACTTC

clone size: once
V gene: TRBV7-8
J gene: TRBJ1-1
D gene: TRBD1
CDR3 protein: CASSKGTGYNTEAFF
CDR3 DNA: TGTGCCAGCAGCAAGGGGACAGGGTATAACACTGAAGCTTTCTTT

clone size: -
V gene: TRBV5-4
J gene: TRBJ1-4
D gene: -
CDR3 protein: CASSAHPTLNEKLFF
CDR3 DNA: TGTGCCAGCAGCGCACACCCCACCCTTAATGAAAAACTGTTTTTT

clone size: -
V gene: TRBV19
J gene: TRBJ1-5
D gene: -
CDR3 protein: CASSPGQGFNQPQHF
CDR3 DNA: TGTGCCAGTAGTCCAGGACAAGGCTTTAATCAGCCCCAGCATTTT

clone size: -
V gene: TRBV13
J gene: TRBJ2-4
D gene: -
CDR3 protein: CASSPAWGPGAKNIQYF
CDR3 DNA: TGTGCCAGCAGCCCAGCCTGGGGGCCTGGGGCCAAAAACATTCAGTACTTC

clone size: -
V gene: TRBV5-1
J gene: TRBJ2-1
D gene: -
CDR3 protein: CASSLGAGTYNEQFF
CDR3 DNA: TGCGCCAGCAGCTTGGGGGCGGGTACCTACAATGAGCAGTTCTTC

clone size: -
V gene: TRBV18
J gene: TRBJ1-3
D gene: TRBD1
CDR3 protein: CASSPPRDRGSGNTIYF
CDR3 DNA: TGTGCCAGCTCACCACCCCGGGACAGGGGCTCTGGAAACACCATATATTTT

clone size: -
V gene: TRBV7-3
J gene: TRBJ2-3
D gene: -
CDR3 protein: CASSQGWEGSTDTQYF
CDR3 DNA: TGTGCCAGCAGCCAGGGGTGGGAGGGGTCGACAGATACGCAGTATTTT

clone size: -
V gene: TRBV11-1
J gene: TRBJ2-1
D gene: -
CDR3 protein: CASSLRFGGTYNEQFF
CDR3 DNA: TGTGCCAGCAGCTTAAGGTTCGGCGGAACCTACAATGAGCAGTTCTTC

clone size: few
V gene: TRBV28
J gene: TRBJ1-5
D gene: -
CDR3 protein: CASSLRAVYNQPQHF
CDR3 DNA: TGTGCCAGCAGTTTACGGGCAGTTTACAATCAGCCCCAGCATTTT

clone size: -
V gene: TRBV28
J gene: TRBJ2-3
D gene: TRBD2
CDR3 protein: CASSLVAGVRDTQYF
CDR3 DNA: TGTGCCAGCAGCTTAGTAGCGGGAGTGAGAGATACGCAGTATTTT

clone size: -
V gene: TRBV4-3
J gene: TRBJ2-3
D gene: TRBD2
CDR3 protein: CASSQDLADSTDTQYF
CDR3 DNA: TGCGCCAGCAGCCAAGATCTAGCGGACTCCACAGATACGCAGTATTTT

clone size: once
V gene: TRBV11-2
J gene: TRBJ2-7
D gene: -
CDR3 protein: CASSLGTGLSYEQYF
CDR3 DNA: TGTGCCAGCAGCTTAGGGACCGGTCTGTCCTACGAGCAGTACTTC

clone size: -
V gene: TRBV4-2
J gene: TRBJ2-1
D gene: -
CDR3 protein: CASSQVSEYNEQFF
CDR3 DNA: TGTGCCAGCAGCCAAGTTAGCGAATACAATGAGCAGTTCTTC

clone size: -
V gene: TRBV30
J gene: TRBJ1-2
D gene: -
CDR3 protein: CAWRAPGQPGGYTF
CDR3 DNA: TGTGCCTGGAGGGCCCCGGGGCAGCCAGGGGGCTACACCTTC

clone size: -
V gene: TRBV2
J gene: TRBJ2-7
D gene: TRBD2
CDR3 protein: CASSFGTSGPNEQYF
CDR3 DNA: TGTGCCAGCAGCTTCGGGACTAGCGGCCCCAACGAGCAGTACTTC

clone size: -
V gene: TRBV7-3
J gene: TRBJ2-2
D gene: TRBD1
CDR3 protein: CASSRQGATNTGELFF
CDR3 DNA: TGTGCCAGCAGTCGACAGGGAGCTACGAACACCGGGGAGCTGTTTTTT

clone size: few
V gene: TRBV19
J gene: TRBJ2-1
D gene: -
CDR3 protein: CASSITGAELYNEQFF
CDR3 DNA: TGTGCCAGTAGTATAACGGGGGCGGAACTCTACAATGAGCAGTTCTTC